This TCR beta chain was captured in a study of T-cell memory formation after mild COVID-19. TCRdb ran MiXCR on the 5' RACE reads and lists one entry per CDR3 protein. This sample has around 340,000 distinct CDR3 sequences, with 10% to 15% found just once. This clonotype was counted between two and nine times. Germline loops: CDR1 MNHEY, CDR2 SVGEGT. This CDR3 region has 15 residues. The V end lost 0 bases, the J end lost 2 bases, and 10 bases lay between the germline ends. The specimen sequenced was PBMCs or a T cell subset sorted from them (not recorded which). The chain recombines TRBV6-2 or TRBV6-3 with TRBJ1-1; D call uncertain. This clonotype originated in a man aged 18 to 35 who had mild COVID-19 (a few samples of this study predate the infection). Cell type and time point are not known. CDR3 in DNA: TGTGCCAGCAGTTACTCGAGGGCGGATAACACTGAAGCTTTCTTT. Protein: CASSYSRADNTEAFF.